These 15 T cell receptor beta chains were all obtained from the same sample, sequenced in a study of T-cell reconstitution after alpha-beta-depleted transplantation in children. The authors prepared the TCRbeta library with unique molecular identifiers. In TCRdb, the PCR reads were re-called with MiXCR into one record per CDR3 protein. Found here are about 540,000 distinct CDR3 sequences, 15% to 20% of them singletons; the top ten hold 3.3%. The input for sequencing was PBMCs from the stem cell graft donor, taken from the stem cell graft. The receptors stem from a human donor who donated a stem cell graft to a child with acute lymphoblastic leukemia.

This clonotype was seen more than once but under ten times. The chain couples TRBV12-3 or TRBV12-4 to TRBJ2-3, with D maybe TRBD2 (6 bases). V was clipped by 2 bases and J by 3 bases, with 9 bases between them. This CDR3 is 14 amino acids long. CDR3 coding DNA: TGTGCCAGCAGTTTACGGGAGACTACAGATACGCAGTATTTT. Translated, it gives CASSLRETTDTQYF.

This clonotype was found many times. This rearrangement joins TRBV20-1 to TRBJ2-5; 10 positions match TRBD2. CDR1 is DFQATT and CDR2 is SNEGSKA in the germline V gene (reference sequence). Germline trimming cut 0 bases from V and 2 bases from J; bases unmatched to any gene: 12. CDR3 size: 18 residues. This CDR3 is CSARDLRAGGPRQETQYF. The DNA of the CDR3 is TGCAGTGCTAGAGATCTTAGAGCGGGAGGGCCGAGACAAGAGACCCAGTACTTC.

This clonotype was found a few times. V gene TRBV6-1 combines with J gene TRBJ2-3; the match to TRBD1 covers 8 bases. Germline V lookup: CDR1 MNHNS, CDR2 SASEGT. This CDR3 comprises 14 residues. J gave up 3 bases and V 6 bases, and 5 bases lay outside the gene matches. DNA for the CDR3: TGTGCCAGCAGCGGACAGGGTCCGACAGATACGCAGTATTTT. Amino acids: CASSGQGPTDTQYF.

This clonotype occurred a few times. This chain uses TRBV20-1 with TRBJ2-3, with D hard to call. This CDR3 is built from 11 residues. V gave up 7 bases and J gave up 2 bases, with 7 bases separating them. Germline CDR1 is DFQATT and CDR2 is SNEGSKA (reference sequence). CDR3 bases: TGCAGTGAGACAAACACAGATACGCAGTATTTT. Translation: CSETNTDTQYF.

The chain recombines TRBV20-1 with TRBJ2-1; 7 bases align to TRBD2. After removal of 6 bases from V and 0 bases from J, the junction contained 8 bases not matched to a gene. Germline V gene lookup returns CDR1 DFQATT and CDR2 SNEGSKA (reference sequence). This CDR3 is 15 amino acids long. The chain's CDR3 is CSARSGASSYNEQFF. The CDR3 DNA reads TGCAGTGCCAGGAGCGGGGCAAGCTCCTACAATGAGCAGTTCTTC.

As DNA, the CDR3 is TGCGCCAGCAGCCAAGTGGGCCACGTCAGGGGAGATGAGCAGTTCTTC. It specifies CASSQVGHVRGDEQFF. The chain has TRBV4-1 and TRBJ2-1, with D perhaps matching TRBD1 (6 bases). The CDR3 extends over 16 amino acids. Looked up from germline, CDR1 is MGHRA and CDR2 is YSYEKL. The V end lost 1 base, the J end lost 8 bases, and 18 bases lay between the germline ends.

Comment on this clonotype: This is likely an artifact of a read error, given a far larger clone one base away. CDR3 in DNA: TGTGCCGGCAGTTTTGGGGGCAATGAGCAGTTCTTC. Its translation: CAGSFGGNEQFF. The chain links TRBV27 to TRBJ2-1; D might be TRBD1 or TRBD2, each matching 5 bases. Germline lookup yields CDR1 MNHEY and CDR2 SMNVEV (reference sequence). There are 12 residues in the CDR3.

This clonotype was seen only a few times. V gene TRBV7-8 combines with J gene TRBJ2-7; D gene unclear. CDR3 length equals 16 residues. Trimming stripped 7 bases from V and 1 base from J, with 20 bases between. Germline CDR1 reads SGHVS; CDR2 reads FQNEAQ. The CDR3 loop is CASTGESVIRSYEQYF. In nucleotides, the CDR3 is TGTGCCAGCACTGGGGAATCGGTTATTAGGTCCTACGAGCAGTACTTC.

The chain employs TRBV5-5 and TRBJ1-1; 12 nucleotides line up with TRBD1. The CDR3 runs 17 residues. V was clipped by 4 bases and J by 0 bases; unmatched bases: 7. Germline V gene data show CDR1 as SGHKS and CDR2 as YYEKEE (reference sequence). The CDR3 region has the DNA TGTGCCAGCAGCCTGGGCGGGACAGGGGGCTTGAACACTGAAGCTTTCTTT. Its translation: CASSLGGTGGLNTEAFF.

The sample holds a few counts of this clonotype. This chain joins TRBV6-1 and TRBJ2-1, with TRBD2 identical over 12 bases. V trimming: 7 bases; J trimming: 5 bases; junction bases outside the gene matches: 12. The CDR3 loop spans 17 amino acids. Germline V gene data show CDR1 as MNHNS and CDR2 as SASEGT. The DNA for the CDR3 is TGTGCCAGCAACCGCGTTCCGGGACTAGCGGGTAACAATGAGCAGTTCTTC. Translating gives CASNRVPGLAGNNEQFF.

The gene calls are TRBV29-1 and TRBJ2-3; 7 bases align to TRBD2. CDR3 length: 16 residues. Trimming removed 7 bases from V and 0 bases from J; junction bases left unmatched: 13. CDR1 and CDR2 (germline): SQVTM, ANQGSEA. CDR3: CSATGREPRSTDTQYF. CDR3 coding DNA: TGCAGCGCAACGGGGCGGGAGCCCAGGAGCACAGATACGCAGTATTTT.

This clonotype appeared a few times. V gene TRBV5-1 combines with J gene TRBJ2-3; D is uncertain. Germline V gene data show CDR1 as SGHRS and CDR2 as YFSETQ. The CDR3 loop spans 14 amino acids. Trimming stripped 0 bases from V and 6 bases from J, with 11 bases between. The CDR3 is CASSLELAPDTQYF. CDR3 nucleotides: TGCGCCAGCAGCTTGGAGTTAGCCCCTGATACGCAGTATTTT. Full variable domain (missing parts from reference TRBV5-1 and TRBJ2-3): KAGVTQTPRYLIKTRGQQVTLSCSPISGHRSVSWYQQTPGQGLQFLFEYFSETQRNKGNFPGRFSGRQFSNSRSEMNVSTLELGDSALYLCASSLELAPDTQYFGPGTRLTVL.

The genes are TRBV10-3 and TRBJ2-1, with 10 bases that match TRBD2. CDR3 length: 15 residues. In germline, CDR1 is ENHRY, CDR2 SYGVKD. V dropped 5 bases and J dropped 0; count of bases not matched to a gene: 1. This CDR3 reads CAISLAGASYNEQFF. CDR3 DNA sequence: TGTGCCATCAGTCTAGCGGGGGCCTCCTACAATGAGCAGTTCTTC.

The V call is TRBV29-1, the J call TRBJ2-7; 8 bases are shared with TRBD2. The CDR3 is 15 amino acids. V lost 5 bases and J lost 1; bases outside the gene matches: 10. In germline, CDR1 is SQVTM, CDR2 ANQGSEA. CDR3 residues: CSVNSGDIWSYEQYF. CDR3 coding DNA: TGCAGCGTTAATAGCGGGGACATCTGGTCCTACGAGCAGTACTTC.

This chain connects TRBV12-3 or TRBV12-4 to TRBJ2-1; TRBD2 aligns across 8 bases. This CDR3 has 18 residues. Trimming cost V 1 base and J 2 bases; bases outside gene matches: 10. The CDR3 spells CASSLDLWGREAYNEQFF. The CDR3 coding sequence is TGTGCCAGCAGTTTAGATTTGTGGGGGCGGGAGGCCTACAATGAGCAGTTCTTC.